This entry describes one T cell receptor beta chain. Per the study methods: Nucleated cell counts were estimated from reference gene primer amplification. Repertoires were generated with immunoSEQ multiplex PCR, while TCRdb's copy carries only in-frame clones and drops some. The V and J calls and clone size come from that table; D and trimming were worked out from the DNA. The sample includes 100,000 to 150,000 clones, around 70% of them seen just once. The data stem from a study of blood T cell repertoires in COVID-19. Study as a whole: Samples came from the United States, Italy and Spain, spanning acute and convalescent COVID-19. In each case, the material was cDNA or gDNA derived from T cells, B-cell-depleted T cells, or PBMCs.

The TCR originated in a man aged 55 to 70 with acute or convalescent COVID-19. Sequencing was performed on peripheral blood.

For the CDR3, the DNA is TGTGCCAGCAGCCAAGGGACAGGGGGAAATCAGCCCCAGCATTTT. This gives the protein CASSQGTGGNQPQHF. The genes are TRBV4-2 and TRBJ1-5; 10 bases map to TRBD1. CDR1 is LGHNA, CDR2 YNFKEQ, per germline. CDR3 size: 15 residues. With V trimmed by 1 base and J by 4 bases, 1 base remained unmatched.